This T cell receptor (beta chain) stems from a study of synovial regulatory T cells in juvenile arthritis. Looking at the study overall: One patient received methotrexate plus infliximab; one lacked treatment information. Study-level points and caveats: TCR diversity was lower in inflammation-associated blood Treg cells than in other blood Treg cells. Across patients, iaTreg TCR repertoires were mostly private, partly shared with synovial Teff and blood CPL.

Germline V gene data show CDR1 as SGHTA and CDR2 as FQGNSA. CDR3 length: 13 amino acids. The record lacks a DNA sequence. This clone ranks as large in terms of frequency. The antigen remains unidentified. Measured with immunoSEQ multiplex PCR; TCRdb has only the in-frame clones, and not every one. The sample features about 460 clones, with 3.4% in its top ten. The specimen was Treg cells from blood. Noted subset: HLA-DR+ inflammation-associated blood Treg cells. The chain is built from TRBV7-2 and TRBJ1-2. This clonotype was sampled from a donor aged 2-29 years with juvenile idiopathic arthritis. CDR3 protein: CASSLEGGRGYTF.